This T cell receptor (beta chain) was identified in a study of T cell repertoires in cytomegalovirus infection. About the research overall: Public TCR beta signatures indicated both CMV infection and matching HLA type. Findings and limits, study-wide: Identification of carriers of CMV plus the relevant HLA was achieved through cumulative public TCR beta family frequency. Clonotype analysis showed dominance of the ex vivo response by HLA-C-restricted CMV-specific TCR beta clonotypes.

This clonotype showed up just a few times. What it binds is unknown. The CDR3 totals 14 residues. V lost 3 bases to trimming and J lost 1 base, with 4 bases between them. CDR1 is MNHEY, CDR2 SVGEGT, per germline. Using its own MiXCR run on the reads, TCRdb lists one record per CDR3 protein. In the table there are around 43,000 distinct CDR3 sequences, 20% to 25% of which are singletons. Sequenced: PBMCs, sequenced either directly or after in vitro stimulation (not recorded which). The TCR sequence derives from a human donor in good health (CMV status not recorded). Some clones in this sample may be carry-over from other donors' samples. This chain joins TRBV6-2 or TRBV6-3 and TRBJ2-6, with D uncertain. This CDR3 is CASSYLSGANVLTF. The CDR3 DNA follows: TGTGCCAGCAGTTATTTGTCTGGGGCCAACGTCCTGACTTTC.